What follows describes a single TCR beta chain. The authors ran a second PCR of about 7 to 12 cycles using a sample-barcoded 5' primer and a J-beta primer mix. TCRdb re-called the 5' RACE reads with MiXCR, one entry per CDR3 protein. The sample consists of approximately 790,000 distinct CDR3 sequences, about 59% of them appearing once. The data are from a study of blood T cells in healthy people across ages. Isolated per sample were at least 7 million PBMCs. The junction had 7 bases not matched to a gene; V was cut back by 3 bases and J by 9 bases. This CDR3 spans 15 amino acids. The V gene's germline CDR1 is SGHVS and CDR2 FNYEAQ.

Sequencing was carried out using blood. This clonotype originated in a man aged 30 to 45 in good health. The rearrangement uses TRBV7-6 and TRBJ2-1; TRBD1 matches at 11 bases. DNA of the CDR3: TGTGCCAGCAGCTTGGGGACAGGGGGGGTTCTTGAGCAGTTCTTC. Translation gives CASSLGTGGVLEQFF. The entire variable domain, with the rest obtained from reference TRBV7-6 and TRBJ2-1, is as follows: GAGVSQSPRYKVTKRGQDVALRCDPISGHVSLYWYRQALGQGPEFLTYFNYEAQQDKSGLPNDRFSAERPEGSISTLTIQRTEQRDSAMYRCASSLGTGGVLEQFFGPGTRLTVL.